This T cell receptor (beta chain) is from a study of cytomegalovirus exposure and HLA in healthy donors. General observations from the study: Overall, some 160 TCR beta chains were annotated as cytomegalovirus-associated. For most TCR sequences rarity was the rule, although some public TCRs occurred in many donors. Accounts indicate the classifier identified cytomegalovirus status with strong specificity and sensitivity.

With respect to this clone: What it recognizes is unknown.

The PCR contained 60 Vbeta and 13 Jbeta primers. Profiling relied on immunoSEQ multiplex PCR, and the TCRdb table lists in-frame clones only, not all of them. The sample has about 96,000 clones, 65% to 80% seen once. Trimming took off 3 bases at V and 10 bases at J, with 8 bases between the two ends. CDR3 length: 11 residues. Germline V gives CDR1 SGDLS, CDR2 YYNGEE. Sequencing input: PBMCs. The genes are TRBV9 and TRBJ2-1; possible D gene TRBD1, 5 bases. The clonotype comes from a female donor in good health and CMV-seropositive. This chain's CDR3 is CASSDQGEQFF. Here the CDR3 DNA reads TGTGCCAGCAGCGACCAGGGAGAGCAGTTCTTC.